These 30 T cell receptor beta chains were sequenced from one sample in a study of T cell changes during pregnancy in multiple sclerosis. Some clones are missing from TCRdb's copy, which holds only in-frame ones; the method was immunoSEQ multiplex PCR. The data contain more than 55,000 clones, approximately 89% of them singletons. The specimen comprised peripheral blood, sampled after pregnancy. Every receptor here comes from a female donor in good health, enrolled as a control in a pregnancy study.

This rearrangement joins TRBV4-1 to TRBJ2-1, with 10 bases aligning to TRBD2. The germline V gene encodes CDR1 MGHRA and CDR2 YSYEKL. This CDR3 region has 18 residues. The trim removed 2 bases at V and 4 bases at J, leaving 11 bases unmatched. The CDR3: CASSQSSAGGPVYNEQFF. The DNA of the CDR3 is TGCGCCAGCAGCCAAAGCTCAGCGGGGGGGCCCGTTTACAATGAGCAGTTCTTC.

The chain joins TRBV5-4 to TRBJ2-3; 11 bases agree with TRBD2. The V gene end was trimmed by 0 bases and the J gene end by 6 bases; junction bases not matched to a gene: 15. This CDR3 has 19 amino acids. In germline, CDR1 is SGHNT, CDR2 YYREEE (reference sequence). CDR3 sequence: CASSLALYPTSGTWDTQYF. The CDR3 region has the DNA TGTGCCAGCAGCTTGGCTCTTTACCCGACTAGCGGGACATGGGATACGCAGTATTTT.

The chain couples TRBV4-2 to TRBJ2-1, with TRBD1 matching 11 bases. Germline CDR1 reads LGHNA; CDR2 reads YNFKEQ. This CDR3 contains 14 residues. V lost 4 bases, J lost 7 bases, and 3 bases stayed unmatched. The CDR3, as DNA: TGTGCCAGCAGCCGGGGACAGGGGGTTAATGAGCAGTTCTTC. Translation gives CASSRGQGVNEQFF.

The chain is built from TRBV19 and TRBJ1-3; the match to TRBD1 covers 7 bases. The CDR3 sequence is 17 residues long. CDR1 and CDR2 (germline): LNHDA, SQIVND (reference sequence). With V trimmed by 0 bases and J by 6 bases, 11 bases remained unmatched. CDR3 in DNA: TGTGCCAGTAGTATAGACCCGGGACAGCCACGACTAAACACCATATATTTT. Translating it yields CASSIDPGQPRLNTIYF.

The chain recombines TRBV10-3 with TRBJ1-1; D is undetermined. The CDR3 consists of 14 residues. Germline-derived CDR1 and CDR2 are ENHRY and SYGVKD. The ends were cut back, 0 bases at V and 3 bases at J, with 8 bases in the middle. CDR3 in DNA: TGTGCCATCAGTGAGTCTTCCCAGGACACTGAAGCTTTCTTT. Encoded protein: CAISESSQDTEAFF.

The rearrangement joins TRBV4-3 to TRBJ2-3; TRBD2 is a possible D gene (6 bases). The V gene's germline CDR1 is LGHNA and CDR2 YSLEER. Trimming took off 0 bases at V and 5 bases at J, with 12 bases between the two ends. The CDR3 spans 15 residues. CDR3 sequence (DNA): TGCGCCAGCAGCCAAGATTGGAGGGGTGGAGATACGCAGTATTTT. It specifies CASSQDWRGGDTQYF.

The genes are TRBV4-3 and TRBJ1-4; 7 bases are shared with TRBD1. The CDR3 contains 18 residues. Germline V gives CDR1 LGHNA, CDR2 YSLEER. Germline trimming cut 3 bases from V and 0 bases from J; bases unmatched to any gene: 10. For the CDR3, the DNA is TGCGCCAGCAGCCAGGGGGACAGTTCAGCAACAACTAATGAAAAACTGTTTTTT. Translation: CASSQGDSSATTNEKLFF.

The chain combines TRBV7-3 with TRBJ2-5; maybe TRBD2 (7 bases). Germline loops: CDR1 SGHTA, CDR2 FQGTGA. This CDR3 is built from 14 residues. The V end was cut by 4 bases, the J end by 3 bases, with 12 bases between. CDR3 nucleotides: TGTGCCAGCAGCTCGGGGAGGGGGAAAGAGACCCAGTACTTC. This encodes CASSSGRGKETQYF.

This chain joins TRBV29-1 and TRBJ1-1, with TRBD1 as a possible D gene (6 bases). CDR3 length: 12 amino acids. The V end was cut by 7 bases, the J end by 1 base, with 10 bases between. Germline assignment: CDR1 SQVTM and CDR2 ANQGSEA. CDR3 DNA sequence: TGCAGCGGTGGGGGACAGAACACTGAAGCTTTCTTT. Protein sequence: CSGGGQNTEAFF.

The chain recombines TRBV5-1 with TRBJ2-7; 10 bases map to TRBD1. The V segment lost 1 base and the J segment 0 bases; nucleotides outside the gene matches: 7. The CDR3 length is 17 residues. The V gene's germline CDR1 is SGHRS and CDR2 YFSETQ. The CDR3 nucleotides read TGCGCCAGCAGCTTGTCGGGTCGGACAGGGGGCTCCTACGAGCAGTACTTC. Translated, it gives CASSLSGRTGGSYEQYF.

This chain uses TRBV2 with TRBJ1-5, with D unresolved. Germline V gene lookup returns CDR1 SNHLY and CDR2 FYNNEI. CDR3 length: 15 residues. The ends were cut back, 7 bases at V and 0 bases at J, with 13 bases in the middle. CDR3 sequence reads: CASKDAGDSNQPQHF. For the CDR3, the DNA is TGTGCCAGCAAGGATGCGGGTGATAGCAATCAGCCCCAGCATTTT. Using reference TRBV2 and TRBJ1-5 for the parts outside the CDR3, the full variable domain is EPEVTQTPSHQVTQMGQEVILRCVPISNHLYFYWYRQILGQKVEFLVSFYNNEISEKSEIFDDQFSVERPDGSNFTLKIRSTKLEDSAMYFCASKDAGDSNQPQHFGDGTRLSIL.

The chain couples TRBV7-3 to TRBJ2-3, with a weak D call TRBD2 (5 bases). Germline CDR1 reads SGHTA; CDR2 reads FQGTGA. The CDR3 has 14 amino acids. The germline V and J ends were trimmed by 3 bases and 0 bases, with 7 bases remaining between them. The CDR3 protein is CASSLTGSTDTQYF. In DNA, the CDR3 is TGTGCCAGCAGCTTGACGGGGAGCACAGATACGCAGTATTTT.

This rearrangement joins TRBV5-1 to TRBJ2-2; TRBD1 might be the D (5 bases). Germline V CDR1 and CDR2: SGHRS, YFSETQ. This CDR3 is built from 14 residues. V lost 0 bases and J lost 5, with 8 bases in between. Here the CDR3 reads CASSLEGDTGELFF. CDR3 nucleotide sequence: TGCGCCAGCAGCTTGGAAGGGGATACCGGGGAGCTGTTTTTT.

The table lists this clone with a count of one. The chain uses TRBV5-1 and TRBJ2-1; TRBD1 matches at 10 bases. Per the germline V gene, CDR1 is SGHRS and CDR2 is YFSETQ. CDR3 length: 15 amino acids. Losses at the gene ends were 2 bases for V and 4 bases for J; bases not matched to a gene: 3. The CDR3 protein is CASSFRDRGYNEQFF. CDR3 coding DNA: TGCGCCAGCAGCTTCCGGGACAGGGGTTACAATGAGCAGTTCTTC.

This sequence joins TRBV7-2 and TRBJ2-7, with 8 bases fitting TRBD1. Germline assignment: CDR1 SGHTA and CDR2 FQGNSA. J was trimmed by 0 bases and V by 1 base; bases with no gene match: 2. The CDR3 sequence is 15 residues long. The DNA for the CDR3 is TGTGCCAGCAGCTTAGGAACAGGGGGCTCCTACGAGCAGTACTTC. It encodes CASSLGTGGSYEQYF.

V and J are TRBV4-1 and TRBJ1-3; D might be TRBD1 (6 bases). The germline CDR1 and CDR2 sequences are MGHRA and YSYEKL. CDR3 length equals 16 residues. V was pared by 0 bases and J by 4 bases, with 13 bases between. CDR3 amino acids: CASSQDPPGVGNTIYF. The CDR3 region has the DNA TGCGCCAGCAGCCAAGATCCTCCAGGGGTCGGAAACACCATATATTTT.

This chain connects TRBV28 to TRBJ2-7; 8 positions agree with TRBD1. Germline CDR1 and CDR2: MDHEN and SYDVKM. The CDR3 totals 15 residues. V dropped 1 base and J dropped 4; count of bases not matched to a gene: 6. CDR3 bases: TGTGCCAGCAGTTTATTCTCAGGGGGCTTGTACGAGCAGTACTTC. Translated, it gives CASSLFSGGLYEQYF.

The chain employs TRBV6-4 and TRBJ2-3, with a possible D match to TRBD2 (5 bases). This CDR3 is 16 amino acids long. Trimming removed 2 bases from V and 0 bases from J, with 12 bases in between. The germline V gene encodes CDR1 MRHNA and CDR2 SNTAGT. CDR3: CASSDRPSPSTDTQYF. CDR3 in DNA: TGTGCCAGCAGTGACAGGCCTAGCCCTAGCACAGATACGCAGTATTTT.

CDR3 coding DNA: TGTGCCACCAGCTTAAACAGGGGGTGGAGAGCTGGCTACACCTTC. This encodes CATSLNRGWRAGYTF. V gene TRBV15 combines with J gene TRBJ1-2; 8 bases are shared with TRBD1. The CDR3 runs to 15 residues. V lost 5 bases and J lost 7; bases outside the gene matches: 12. Germline CDR1 LNHNV, CDR2 YYDKDF (reference sequence).

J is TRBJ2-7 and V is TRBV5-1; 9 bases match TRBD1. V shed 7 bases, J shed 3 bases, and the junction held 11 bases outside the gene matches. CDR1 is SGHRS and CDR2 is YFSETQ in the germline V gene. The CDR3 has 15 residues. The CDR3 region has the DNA TGCGCCAGCGCCTTACACGTGGACAGGGGCTACGAGCAGTACTTC. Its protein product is CASALHVDRGYEQYF.

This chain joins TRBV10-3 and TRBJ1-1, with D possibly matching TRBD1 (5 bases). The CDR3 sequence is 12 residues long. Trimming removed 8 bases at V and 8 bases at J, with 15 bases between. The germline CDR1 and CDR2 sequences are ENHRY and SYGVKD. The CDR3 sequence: CAIGGEGIEAFF. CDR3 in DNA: TGTGCCATCGGGGGGGAGGGAATCGAAGCTTTCTTT.

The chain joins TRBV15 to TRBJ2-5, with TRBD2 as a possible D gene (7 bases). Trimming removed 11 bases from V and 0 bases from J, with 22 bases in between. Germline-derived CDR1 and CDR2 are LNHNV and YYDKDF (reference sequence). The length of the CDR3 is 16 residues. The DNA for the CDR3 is TGTGCCGCTCAAGCGGGCGGGGGCCTGAACCAAGAGACCCAGTACTTC. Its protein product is CAAQAGGGLNQETQYF. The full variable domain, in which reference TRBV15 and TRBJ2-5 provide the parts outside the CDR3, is DAMVIQNPRYQVTQFGKPVTLSCSQTLNHNVMYWYQQKSSQAPKLLFHYYDKDFNNEADTPDNFQSRRPNTSFCFLDIRSPGLGDTAMYLCAAQAGGGLNQETQYFGPGTRLLVL.

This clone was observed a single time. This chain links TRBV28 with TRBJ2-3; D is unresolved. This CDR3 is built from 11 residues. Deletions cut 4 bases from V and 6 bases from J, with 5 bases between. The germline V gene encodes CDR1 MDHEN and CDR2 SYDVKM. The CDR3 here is CASSYRDTQYF. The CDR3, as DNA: TGTGCCAGCAGTTACCGGGATACGCAGTATTTT.

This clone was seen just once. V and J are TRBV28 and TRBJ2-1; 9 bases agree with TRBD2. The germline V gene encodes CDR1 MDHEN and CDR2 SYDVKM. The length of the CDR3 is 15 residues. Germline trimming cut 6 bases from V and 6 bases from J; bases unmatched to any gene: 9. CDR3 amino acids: CASRYASGTGNEQFF. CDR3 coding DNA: TGTGCCAGCAGGTACGCTAGCGGGACCGGCAATGAGCAGTTCTTC.

CDR3 residues: CASSQGTAGYTF. The CDR3 coding sequence is TGTGCCAGCTCCCAGGGGACGGCTGGCTACACCTTC. The genes are TRBV18 and TRBJ1-2; the D gene is possibly TRBD1 (6 bases). The CDR3 covers 12 residues. Trimming cost V 6 bases and J 7 bases, with 12 bases left between them. Germline lookup yields CDR1 KGHSH and CDR2 LQKENI.

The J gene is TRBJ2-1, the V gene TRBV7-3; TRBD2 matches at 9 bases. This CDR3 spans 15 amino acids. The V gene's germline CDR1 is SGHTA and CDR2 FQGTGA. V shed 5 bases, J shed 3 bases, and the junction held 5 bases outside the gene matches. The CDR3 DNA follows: TGTGCCAGCAGCGCCCGACTAGCGGACTACAATGAGCAGTTCTTC. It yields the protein CASSARLADYNEQFF.

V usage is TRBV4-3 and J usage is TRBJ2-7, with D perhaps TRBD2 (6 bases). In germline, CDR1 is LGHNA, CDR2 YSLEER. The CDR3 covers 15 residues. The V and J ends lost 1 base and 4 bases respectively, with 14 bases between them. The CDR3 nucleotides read TGCGCCAGCAGCCAAGTGGGGGGAGGCAGGTACGAGCAGTACTTC. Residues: CASSQVGGGRYEQYF.

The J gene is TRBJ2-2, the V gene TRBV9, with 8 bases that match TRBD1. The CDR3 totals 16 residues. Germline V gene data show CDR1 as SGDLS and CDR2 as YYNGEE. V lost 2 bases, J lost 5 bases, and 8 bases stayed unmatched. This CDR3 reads CASSVSGQGATGELFF. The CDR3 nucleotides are TGTGCCAGCAGCGTCTCTGGACAGGGAGCTACCGGGGAGCTGTTTTTT.

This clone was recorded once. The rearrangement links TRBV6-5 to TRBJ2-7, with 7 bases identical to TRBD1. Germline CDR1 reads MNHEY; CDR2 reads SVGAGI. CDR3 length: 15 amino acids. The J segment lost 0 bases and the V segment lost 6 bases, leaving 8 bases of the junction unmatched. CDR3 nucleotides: TGTGCCAGCAGCTCTGGACAGGATAGCTCCTACGAGCAGTACTTC. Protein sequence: CASSSGQDSSYEQYF.

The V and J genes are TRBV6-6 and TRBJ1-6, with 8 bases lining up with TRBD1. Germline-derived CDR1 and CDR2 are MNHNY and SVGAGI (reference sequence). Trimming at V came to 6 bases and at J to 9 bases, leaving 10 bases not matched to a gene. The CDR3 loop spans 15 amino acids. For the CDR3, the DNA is TGTGCCAGCAGCACAACTGTGGACAGGGCTTCACCCCTCCACTTT. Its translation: CASSTTVDRASPLHF.